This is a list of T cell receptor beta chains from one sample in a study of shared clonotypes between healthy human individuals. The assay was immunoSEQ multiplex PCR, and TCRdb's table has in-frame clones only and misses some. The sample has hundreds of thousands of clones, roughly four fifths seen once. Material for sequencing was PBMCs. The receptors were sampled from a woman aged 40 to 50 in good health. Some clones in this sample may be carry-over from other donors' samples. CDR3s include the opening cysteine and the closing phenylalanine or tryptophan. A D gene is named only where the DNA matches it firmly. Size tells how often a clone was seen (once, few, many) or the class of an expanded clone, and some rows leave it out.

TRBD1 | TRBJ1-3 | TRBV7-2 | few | TGTGCCAGCAGCTTAGGGGTAGGGGACAGGCGAAACACCATATATTTT | CASSLGVGDRRNTIYF
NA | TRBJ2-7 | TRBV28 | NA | TGTGCCAGCAGTTCTACAGCGCTCTACGAGCAGTACTTC | CASSSTALYEQYF
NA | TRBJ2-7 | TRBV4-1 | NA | TGCGCCAGCAGGGTACCGTACGAGCAGTACTTC | CASRVPYEQYF
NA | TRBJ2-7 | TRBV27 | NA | TGTGCCAGCAGTTCAACAGGGTCCGCGCCTTACGAGCAGTACTTC | CASSSTGSAPYEQYF
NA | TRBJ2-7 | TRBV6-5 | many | TGTGCCAGCAGTGACCGGTGGGGCAGCGACGAGCAGTACTTC | CASSDRWGSDEQYF
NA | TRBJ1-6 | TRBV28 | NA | TGTGCCAGCAGTTTAAGTGGGCATAATTCACCCCTCCACTTT | CASSLSGHNSPLHF
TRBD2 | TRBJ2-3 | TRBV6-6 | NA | TGTGCCAGCAGTTACGGACTAGCTGATACGCAGTATTTT | CASSYGLADTQYF
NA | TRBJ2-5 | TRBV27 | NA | TGTGCCAGCAGTTTATCCCGGGACACAAGGACCCAGTACTTC | CASSLSRDTRTQYF
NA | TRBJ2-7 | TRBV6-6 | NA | TGTGCCAGCAGTTACGGCGGGGCAAGCTCCTACGAGCAGTACTTC | CASSYGGASSYEQYF
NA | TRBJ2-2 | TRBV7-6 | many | TGTGCCAGCAGCTTAGTCTTCGGGGAGCTGTTTTTT | CASSLVFGELFF
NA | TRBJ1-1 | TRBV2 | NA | TGTGCCAGCAGTGAGACGGAAAGGGGTCGGGTGGGTAACACTGAAGCTTTCTTT | CASSETERGRVGNTEAFF
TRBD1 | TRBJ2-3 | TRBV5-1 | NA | TGCGCCAGCAGCCGAGGGGGCGGACCCGGGGACCCAGATACGCAGTATTTT | CASSRGGGPGDPDTQYF
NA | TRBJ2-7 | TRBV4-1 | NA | TGCGCCAGCAGCCAAGATTCGTGGGGGTCGGACGAGCAGTACTTC | CASSQDSWGSDEQYF
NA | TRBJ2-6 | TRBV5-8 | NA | TGTGCCAGCAACCCCTTGGGCTCTGGGGCCAACGTCCTGACTTTC | CASNPLGSGANVLTF
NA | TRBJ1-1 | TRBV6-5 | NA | TGTGCCAGCAGTTTGGGGCGGCTGAACACTGAAGCTTTCTTT | CASSLGRLNTEAFF
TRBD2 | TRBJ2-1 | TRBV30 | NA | TGTGCCTGGAGCCCCGGGACTAGCAGGTCCTACAATGAGCAGTTCTTC | CAWSPGTSRSYNEQFF
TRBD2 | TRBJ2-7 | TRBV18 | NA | TGTGCCAGCTCACCGTCACTAAGCGGGAGTCTCGACGAGCAGTACTTC | CASSPSLSGSLDEQYF
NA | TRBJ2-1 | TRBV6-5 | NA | TGTGCCAGCAGTCGTACCGGTGAGCAGTTCTTC | CASSRTGEQFF
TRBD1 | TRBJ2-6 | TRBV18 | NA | TGTGCCAGCTCACTCGGACAGGGCGGGGCCGGGGCCAACGTCCTGACTTTC | CASSLGQGGAGANVLTF
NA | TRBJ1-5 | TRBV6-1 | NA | TGTGCCAGCAGTATGTATAGCAATCAGCCCCAGCATTTT | CASSMYSNQPQHF
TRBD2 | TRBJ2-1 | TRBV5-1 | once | TGCGCCAGCAGCGTACTAGCGGGGTCTTTCAATGAGCAGTTCTTC | CASSVLAGSFNEQFF
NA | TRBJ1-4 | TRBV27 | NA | TGTGCCAGCAGTTTTCGCACTAATGAAAAACTGTTTTTT | CASSFRTNEKLFF
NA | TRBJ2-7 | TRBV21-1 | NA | TGTGCCAGCAGCAAGGTAGCTAGCCATGTCGTCGAGCAGTACTTC | CASSKVASHVVEQYF
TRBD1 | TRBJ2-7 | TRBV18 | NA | TGTGCCAGCTCACCCCAGGACAGGGGGCACGAGCAGTACTTC | CASSPQDRGHEQYF
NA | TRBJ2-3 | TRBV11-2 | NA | TGTGCCAGCAGTCTAAGGGGGACGAGTTTTGCAGATACGCAGTATTTT | CASSLRGTSFADTQYF
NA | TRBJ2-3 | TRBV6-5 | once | TGTGCCAGCAGTTACTCGAAACGGGAGCAAGGAGATACGCAGTATTTT | CASSYSKREQGDTQYF
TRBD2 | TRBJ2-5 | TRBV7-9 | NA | TGTGCCAGCAGCTTAGCCTCCGGGACTACCCGGGGGACCCAGTACTTC | CASSLASGTTRGTQYF
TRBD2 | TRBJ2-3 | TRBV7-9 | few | TGTGCCAGCAGCCAGTCTAGCGGGAGGTATCAAGATACGCAGTATTTT | CASSQSSGRYQDTQYF